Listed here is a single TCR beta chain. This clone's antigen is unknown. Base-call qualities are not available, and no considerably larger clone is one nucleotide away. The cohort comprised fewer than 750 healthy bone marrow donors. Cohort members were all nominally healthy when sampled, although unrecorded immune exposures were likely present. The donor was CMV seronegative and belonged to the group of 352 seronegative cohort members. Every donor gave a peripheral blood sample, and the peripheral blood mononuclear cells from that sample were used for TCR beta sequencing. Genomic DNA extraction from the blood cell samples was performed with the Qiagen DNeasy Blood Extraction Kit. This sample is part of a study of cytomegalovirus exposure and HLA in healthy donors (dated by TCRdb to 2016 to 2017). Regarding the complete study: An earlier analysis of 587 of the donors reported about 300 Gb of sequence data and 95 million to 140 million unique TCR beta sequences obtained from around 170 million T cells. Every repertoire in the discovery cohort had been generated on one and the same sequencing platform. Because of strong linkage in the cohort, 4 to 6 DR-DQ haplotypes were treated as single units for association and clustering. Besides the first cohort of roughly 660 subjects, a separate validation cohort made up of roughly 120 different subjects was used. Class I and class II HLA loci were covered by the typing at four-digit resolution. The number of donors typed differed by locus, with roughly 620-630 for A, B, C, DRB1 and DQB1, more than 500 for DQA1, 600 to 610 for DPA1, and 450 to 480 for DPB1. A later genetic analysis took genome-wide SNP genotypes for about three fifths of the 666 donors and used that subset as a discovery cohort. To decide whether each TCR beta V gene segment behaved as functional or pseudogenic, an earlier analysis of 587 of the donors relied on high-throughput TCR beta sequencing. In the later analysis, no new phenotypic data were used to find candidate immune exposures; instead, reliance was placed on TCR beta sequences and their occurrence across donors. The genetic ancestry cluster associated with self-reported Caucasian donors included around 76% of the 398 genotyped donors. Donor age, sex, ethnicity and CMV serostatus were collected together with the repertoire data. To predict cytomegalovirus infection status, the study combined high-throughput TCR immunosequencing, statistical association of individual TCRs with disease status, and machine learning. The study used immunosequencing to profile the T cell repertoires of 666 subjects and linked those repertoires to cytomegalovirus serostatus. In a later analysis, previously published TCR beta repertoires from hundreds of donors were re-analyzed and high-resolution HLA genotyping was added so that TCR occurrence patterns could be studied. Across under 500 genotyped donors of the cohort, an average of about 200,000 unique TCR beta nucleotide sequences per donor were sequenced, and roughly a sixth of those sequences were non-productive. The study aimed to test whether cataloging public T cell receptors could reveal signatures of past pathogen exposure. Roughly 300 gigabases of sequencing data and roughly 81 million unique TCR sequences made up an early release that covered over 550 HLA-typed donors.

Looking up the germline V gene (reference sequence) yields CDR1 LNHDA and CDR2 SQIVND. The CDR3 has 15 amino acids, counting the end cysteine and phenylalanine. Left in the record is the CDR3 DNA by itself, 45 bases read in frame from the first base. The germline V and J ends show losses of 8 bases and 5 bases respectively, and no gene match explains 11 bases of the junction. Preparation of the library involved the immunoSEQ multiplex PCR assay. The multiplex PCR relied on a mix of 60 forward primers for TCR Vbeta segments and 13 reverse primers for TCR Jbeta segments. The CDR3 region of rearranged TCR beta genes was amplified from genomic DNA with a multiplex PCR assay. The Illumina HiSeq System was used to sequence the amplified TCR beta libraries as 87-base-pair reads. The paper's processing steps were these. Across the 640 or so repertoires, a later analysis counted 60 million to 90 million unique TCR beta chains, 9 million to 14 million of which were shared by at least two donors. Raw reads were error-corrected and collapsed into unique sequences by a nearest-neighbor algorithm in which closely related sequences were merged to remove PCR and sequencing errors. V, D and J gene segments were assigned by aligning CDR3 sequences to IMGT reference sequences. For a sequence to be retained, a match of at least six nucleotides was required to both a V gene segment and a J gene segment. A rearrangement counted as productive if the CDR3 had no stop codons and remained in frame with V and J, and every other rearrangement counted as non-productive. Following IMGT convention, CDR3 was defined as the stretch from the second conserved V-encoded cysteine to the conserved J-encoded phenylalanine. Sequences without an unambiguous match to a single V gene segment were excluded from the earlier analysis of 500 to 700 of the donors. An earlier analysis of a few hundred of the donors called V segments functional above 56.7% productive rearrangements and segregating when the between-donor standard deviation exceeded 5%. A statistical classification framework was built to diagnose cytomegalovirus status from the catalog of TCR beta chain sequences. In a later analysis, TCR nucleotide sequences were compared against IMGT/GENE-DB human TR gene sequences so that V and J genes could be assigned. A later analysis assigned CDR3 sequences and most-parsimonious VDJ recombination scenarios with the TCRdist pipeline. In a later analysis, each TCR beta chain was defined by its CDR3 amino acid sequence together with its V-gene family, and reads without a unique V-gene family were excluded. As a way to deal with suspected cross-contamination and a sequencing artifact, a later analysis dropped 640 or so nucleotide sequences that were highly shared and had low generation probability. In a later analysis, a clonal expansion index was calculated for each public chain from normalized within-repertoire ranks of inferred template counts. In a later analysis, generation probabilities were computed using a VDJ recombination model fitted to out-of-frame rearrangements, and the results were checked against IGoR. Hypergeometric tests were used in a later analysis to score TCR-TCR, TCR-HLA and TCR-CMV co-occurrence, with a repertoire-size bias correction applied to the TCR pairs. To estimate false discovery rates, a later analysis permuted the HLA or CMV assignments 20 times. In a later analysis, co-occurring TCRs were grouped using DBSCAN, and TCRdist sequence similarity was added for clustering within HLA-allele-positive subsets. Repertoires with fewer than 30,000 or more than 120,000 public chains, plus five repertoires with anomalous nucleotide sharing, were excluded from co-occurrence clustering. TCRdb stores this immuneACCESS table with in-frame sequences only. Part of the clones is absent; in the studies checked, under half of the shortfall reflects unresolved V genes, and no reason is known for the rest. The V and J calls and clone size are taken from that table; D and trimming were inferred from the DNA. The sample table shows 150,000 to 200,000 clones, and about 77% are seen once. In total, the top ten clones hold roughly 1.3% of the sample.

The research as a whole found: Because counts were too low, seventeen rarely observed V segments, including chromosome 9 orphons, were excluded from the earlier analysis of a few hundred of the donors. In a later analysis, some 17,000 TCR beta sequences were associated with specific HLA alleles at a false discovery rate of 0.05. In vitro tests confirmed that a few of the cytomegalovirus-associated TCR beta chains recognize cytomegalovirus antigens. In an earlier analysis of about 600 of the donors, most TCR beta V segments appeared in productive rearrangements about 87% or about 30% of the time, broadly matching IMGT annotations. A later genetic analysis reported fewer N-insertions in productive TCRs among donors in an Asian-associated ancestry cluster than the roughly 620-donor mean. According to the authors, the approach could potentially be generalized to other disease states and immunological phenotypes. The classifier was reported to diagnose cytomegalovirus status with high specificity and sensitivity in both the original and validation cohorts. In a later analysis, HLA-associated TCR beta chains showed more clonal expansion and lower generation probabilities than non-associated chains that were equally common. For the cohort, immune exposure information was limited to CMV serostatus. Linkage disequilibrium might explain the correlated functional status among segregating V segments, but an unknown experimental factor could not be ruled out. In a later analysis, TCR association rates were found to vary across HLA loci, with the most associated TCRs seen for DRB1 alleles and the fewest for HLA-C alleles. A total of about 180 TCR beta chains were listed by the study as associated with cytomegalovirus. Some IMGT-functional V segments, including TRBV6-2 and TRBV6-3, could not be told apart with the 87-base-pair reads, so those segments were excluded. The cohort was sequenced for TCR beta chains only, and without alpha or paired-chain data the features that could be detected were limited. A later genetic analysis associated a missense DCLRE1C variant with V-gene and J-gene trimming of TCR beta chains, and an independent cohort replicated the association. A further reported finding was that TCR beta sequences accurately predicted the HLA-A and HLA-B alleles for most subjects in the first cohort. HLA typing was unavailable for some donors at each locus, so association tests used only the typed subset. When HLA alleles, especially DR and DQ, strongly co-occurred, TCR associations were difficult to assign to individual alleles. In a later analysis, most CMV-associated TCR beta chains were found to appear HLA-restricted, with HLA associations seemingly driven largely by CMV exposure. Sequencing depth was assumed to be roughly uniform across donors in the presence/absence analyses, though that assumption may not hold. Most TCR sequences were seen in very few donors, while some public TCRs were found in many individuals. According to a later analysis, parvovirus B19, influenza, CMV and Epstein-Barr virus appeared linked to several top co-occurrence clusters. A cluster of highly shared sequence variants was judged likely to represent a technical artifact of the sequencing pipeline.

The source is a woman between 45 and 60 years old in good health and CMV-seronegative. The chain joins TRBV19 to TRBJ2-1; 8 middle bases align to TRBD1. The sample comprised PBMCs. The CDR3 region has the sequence CASRNGQGPNNEQFF. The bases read TGTGCCAGTCGAAATGGACAGGGTCCGAACAATGAGCAGTTCTTC.